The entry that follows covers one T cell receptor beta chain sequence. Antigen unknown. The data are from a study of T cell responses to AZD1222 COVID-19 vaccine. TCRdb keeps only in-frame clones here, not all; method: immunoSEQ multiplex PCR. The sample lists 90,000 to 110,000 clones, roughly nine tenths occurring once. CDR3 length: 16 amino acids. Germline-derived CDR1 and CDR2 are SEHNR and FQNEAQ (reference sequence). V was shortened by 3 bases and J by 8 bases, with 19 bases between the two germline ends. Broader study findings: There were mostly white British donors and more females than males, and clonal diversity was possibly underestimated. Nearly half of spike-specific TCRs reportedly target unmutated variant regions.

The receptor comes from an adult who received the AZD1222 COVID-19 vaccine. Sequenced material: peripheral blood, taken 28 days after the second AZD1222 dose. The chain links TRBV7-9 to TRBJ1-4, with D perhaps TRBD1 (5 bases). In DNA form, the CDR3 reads TGTGCCAGCAGCTTGGGGGGTACAGGTTCAATGGAAAAACTGTTTTTT. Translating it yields CASSLGGTGSMEKLFF.